Listed here are 10 T cell receptor beta chains from one sample, sequenced in a study of OX40 agonist ivuxolimab in advanced cancers. Produced via immunoSEQ multiplex PCR; TCRdb's table is partial and in-frame only. The data contain 25,000 to 35,000 clones, roughly 87% of them singletons. This specimen was CD4+ or CD8+ T cells sorted from blood, taken in a trial of the OX40 agonist ivuxolimab. The receptors come from an adult with an advanced solid tumor such as melanoma, head and neck, liver or kidney cancer.

This clone was recorded once. This chain joins TRBV7-3 and TRBJ2-1, with D unclear. This CDR3 region has 14 residues. The germline V gene encodes CDR1 SGHTA and CDR2 FQGTGA. V shed 1 base and J shed 6 bases, with 10 bases lying between them. The CDR3 region is CASSLSGPVNEQFF. CDR3 coding DNA: TGTGCCAGCAGCTTAAGTGGGCCCGTCAATGAGCAGTTCTTC.

The V gene is TRBV5-4, the J gene TRBJ2-7; 10 bases match TRBD1. Looked up from germline, CDR1 is SGHNT and CDR2 is YYREEE (reference sequence). This CDR3 is built from 15 residues. V lost 0 bases and J lost 3; bases outside the gene matches: 3. The CDR3 bases are TGTGCCAGCAGCTTGGCCGGGACAGGGGACTACGAGCAGTACTTC. Translation gives CASSLAGTGDYEQYF.

This chain joins TRBV9 and TRBJ2-1; perhaps TRBD2 as D (6 bases). The germline V and J ends were trimmed by 0 bases and 6 bases, with 13 bases remaining between them. Germline V gene data show CDR1 as SGDLS and CDR2 as YYNGEE. The length of the CDR3 is 15 residues. CDR3 amino acids: CASSVEPGVFNEQFF. Here the CDR3 DNA reads TGTGCCAGCAGCGTAGAACCGGGAGTCTTCAATGAGCAGTTCTTC.

This clone was seen once. This chain uses TRBV25-1 with TRBJ2-5; D not certain. V was clipped by 1 base and J by 2 bases, with 5 bases between them. From germline, CDR1 is MGHDK and CDR2 SYGVNS. This CDR3 has 13 residues. CDR3 loop: CASSELVQETQYF. The CDR3, as DNA: TGTGCCAGCAGTGAATTAGTTCAAGAGACCCAGTACTTC.

This sequence joins TRBV4-3 and TRBJ2-7; 8 bases align to TRBD1. The CDR3 is 14 residues long. Unmatched junction bases numbered 2, after V lost 0 bases and J lost 4 bases. Germline V gives CDR1 LGHNA, CDR2 YSLEER. This CDR3 is CASSQDTGGYEQYF. The CDR3 bases are TGCGCCAGCAGCCAAGATACAGGGGGTTACGAGCAGTACTTC.

This clone appeared once. The chain couples TRBV27 to TRBJ2-5; TRBD2 aligns across 9 bases. The trim removed 4 bases at V and 2 bases at J, leaving 5 bases unmatched. Germline V CDR1 and CDR2: MNHEY, SMNVEV (reference sequence). This CDR3 has 15 amino acids. The CDR3 region is CASSSGLAAQETQYF. The CDR3 DNA is TGTGCCAGCAGTTCGGGACTAGCCGCGCAAGAGACCCAGTACTTC.

The V gene is TRBV7-9, the J gene TRBJ1-1, with 9 bases aligning to TRBD1. CDR1 and CDR2 from the germline V gene are SEHNR and FQNEAQ (reference sequence). V trimming: 3 bases; J trimming: 4 bases; junction bases outside the gene matches: 6. This CDR3 is 15 amino acids long. The CDR3 spells CASSFLQGAATEAFF. CDR3 nucleotides: TGTGCCAGCAGCTTCCTACAGGGGGCGGCCACTGAAGCTTTCTTT. Full variable domain (outside the CDR3, taken from reference TRBV7-9 and TRBJ1-1): DTGVSQNPRHKITKRGQNVTFRCDPISEHNRLYWYRQTLGQGPEFLTYFQNEAQLEKSRLLSDRFSAERPKGSFSTLEIQRTEQGDSAMYLCASSFLQGAATEAFFGQGTRLTVV.

This clone has a handful of counts. The chain carries TRBV7-2 and TRBJ1-1; D uncertain. This CDR3 is built from 14 residues. V was clipped by 5 bases and J by 3 bases, with 13 bases between them. Germline CDR1 is SGHTA and CDR2 is FQGNSA. The CDR3 DNA is TGTGCCAGCAGCCTTCTCAGGCGGGACACTGAAGCTTTCTTT. Its translation is CASSLLRRDTEAFF. The variable domain in full, with the rest retrieved from reference TRBV7-2 and TRBJ1-1, is GAGVSQSPSNKVTEKGKDVELRCDPISGHTALYWYRQSLGQGLEFLIYFQGNSAPDKSGLPSDRFSAERTGGSVSTLTIQRTQQEDSAVYLCASSLLRRDTEAFFGQGTRLTVV.

This clone is classed as medium-sized (0.01 to 0.1%). The chain combines TRBV11-2 with TRBJ2-7; 7 bases fit TRBD2. The CDR3 has 15 amino acids. Unmatched junction bases numbered 5, after V lost 0 bases and J lost 3 bases. Looked up from germline, CDR1 is SGHAT and CDR2 is FQNNGV. Written as DNA, the CDR3 is TGTGCCAGCAGCTTAGATGTAGCGGGCAACTACGAGCAGTACTTC. It encodes CASSLDVAGNYEQYF.

The chain links TRBV7-9 to TRBJ2-7; the match to TRBD1 covers 10 bases. Germline lookup yields CDR1 SEHNR and CDR2 FQNEAQ (reference sequence). V lost 5 bases and J lost 4; bases outside the gene matches: 5. CDR3 length equals 14 residues. CDR3 amino acids: CASSGDRGHYEQYF. CDR3 DNA sequence: TGTGCCAGCAGCGGGGACAGGGGACATTACGAGCAGTACTTC.